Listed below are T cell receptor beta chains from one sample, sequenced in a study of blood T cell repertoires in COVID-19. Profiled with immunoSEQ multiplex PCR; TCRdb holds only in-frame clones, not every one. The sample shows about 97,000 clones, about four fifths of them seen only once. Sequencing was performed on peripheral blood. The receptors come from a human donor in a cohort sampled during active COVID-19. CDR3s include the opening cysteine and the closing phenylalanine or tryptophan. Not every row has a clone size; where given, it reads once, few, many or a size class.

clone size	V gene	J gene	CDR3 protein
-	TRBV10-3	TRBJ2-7	CAISEDSLEQYF
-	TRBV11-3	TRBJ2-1	CASSLGSSGGAVDEQFF
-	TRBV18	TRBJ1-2	CASSLGLTEIYGYTF
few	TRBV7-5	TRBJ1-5	CARSSKTPNSNQPQHF
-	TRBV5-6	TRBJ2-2	CASSLRGRGDGELFF
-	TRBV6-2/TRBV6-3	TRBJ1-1	CASSSRGLGTEAFF
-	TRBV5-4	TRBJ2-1	CASSPDSRSPYNEQFF
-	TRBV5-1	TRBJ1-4	CASSLDSGGEKLFF
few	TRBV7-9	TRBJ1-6	CASSSVSGTGVSPLHF
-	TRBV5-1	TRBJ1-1	CASSWTGGNTEAFF
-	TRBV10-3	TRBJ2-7	CATQAAGGLAEQYF
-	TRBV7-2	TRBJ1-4	CASGKDRGNEKLFF
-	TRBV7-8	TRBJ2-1	CASSLDESHNEQFF
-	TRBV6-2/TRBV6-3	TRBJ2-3	CASSYPTWRGSTDTQYF
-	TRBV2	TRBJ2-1	CASSANGLAGGEQFF
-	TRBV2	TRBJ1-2	CASSGVSGGYTF
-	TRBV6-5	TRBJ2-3	CASSYSDYTDTQYF
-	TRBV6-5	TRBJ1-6	CASRFPGGANSPLHF
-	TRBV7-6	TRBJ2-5	CASSPRNRGGLETQYF
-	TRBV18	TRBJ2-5	CASSPSRGKETQYF
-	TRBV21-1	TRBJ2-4	CASSRRQGGKNIQYF
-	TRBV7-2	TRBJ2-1	CASSSSRSGNNEQFF
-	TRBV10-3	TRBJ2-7	CAISQTGTNYEQYF
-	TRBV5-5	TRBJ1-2	CASSDARGDGYTF
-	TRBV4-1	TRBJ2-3	CASSQAVTRETDTQYF
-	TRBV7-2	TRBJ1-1	CASSSGQNTEAFF
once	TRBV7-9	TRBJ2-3	CASSQVQVTDTQYF
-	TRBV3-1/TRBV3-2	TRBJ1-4	CASSPFGGVTNEKLFF
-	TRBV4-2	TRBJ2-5	CASSPLYSGRGGLETQYF